This T cell receptor (beta chain) appears in the sequencing data of a study of siplizumab effects on memory and regulatory T cells. Some clones are missing from TCRdb's copy, which holds only in-frame ones; the method was immunoSEQ multiplex PCR. The sample carries tens of thousands of clones, just over 95% recorded once. V lost 2 bases and J 7 bases, leaving 10 bases between the germline ends. Germline-derived CDR1 and CDR2 are SGHKS and YYEKEE (reference sequence). CDR3 length equals 12 residues. Sequencing was performed on naive CD8+ T cells sorted from blood. The chain employs TRBV5-5 and TRBJ2-7; D may be TRBD1 (7 bases). The clonotype originates from a human donor in good health. This CDR3 reads CASSFAGGEQYF. CDR3 nucleotides: TGTGCCAGCAGCTTCGCAGGGGGGGAGCAGTACTTC.